This T cell receptor beta chain is from a study of vaccination effects on CD4 cells after COVID-19. Produced via immunoSEQ multiplex PCR; TCRdb's table is partial and in-frame only. The data contain 70,000 to 85,000 clones, more than 70% of them singletons. V was trimmed by 5 bases and J by 4 bases, leaving 17 bases between them. The CDR3 contains 15 residues. Germline V gives CDR1 SGHAT, CDR2 FQDESV (reference sequence). Following 10 days of culture, CD4+ T cells were isolated. In regard to this clone: The antigen is not known.

The sample here was CD4+ T cells from PBMCs cultured without peptide, taken before COVID-19 vaccination. The receptor was isolated from a human donor who received a COVID-19 vaccine. This chain links TRBV11-1 with TRBJ2-5; possibly TRBD2 for D (6 bases). The CDR3 spells CASSRNTVGGETQYF. CDR3 DNA: TGTGCCAGCAGCCGCAATACCGTGGGGGGAGAGACCCAGTACTTC.